This entry describes one T cell receptor (beta chain). CDR1 MGHRA and CDR2 YSYEKL come from the germline V gene. Trimming pared 3 bases from V and 5 bases from J, leaving 13 bases between. This CDR3 has 14 amino acids. The data derive from a study of blood T cell repertoires in COVID-19. The method was immunoSEQ multiplex PCR; TCRdb's version includes in-frame clones alone and lacks a portion of them. Of some 460,000 clones in the sample, roughly 89% were seen once. The sequencing sample was made of peripheral blood. V and J are TRBV4-1 and TRBJ2-5, with D maybe TRBD1 (6 bases). This TCR came from a woman aged 25-40 years with acute or convalescent COVID-19. The CDR3 reads CASSQGAVGETQYF. CDR3 nucleotides: TGCGCCAGCAGCCAGGGGGCGGTAGGGGAGACCCAGTACTTC.